This TCR beta chain was found in a study of blood T cell repertoires in COVID-19 (TCRdb year 2020). Turning to the overall study: The collaborator samples originated in the United States, Italy and Spain and spanned the acute and convalescent phases of COVID-19. The material from the prospective study consisted of cDNA or gDNA derived from T cells, B-cell-depleted T cells, or PBMCs. Subjects who had been exposed to COVID-19, were actively infected with it, or had recovered from it provided the deeply sampled blood TCRbeta repertoires that made up the dataset. A freely available public database, intended as a resource for researchers studying the immune response to SARS-CoV-2, is where the repertoires were released. The samples were drawn from two sources: the first 160 participants of the ongoing ImmuneRACE study, and 1,000 to 1,500 subjects contributed by 6 global collaborators. Nearly every sample came with metadata listing a de-identified subject ID, COVID-19 status, age in years and sex. Where HLA class I and class II types were available, the types were taken from metadata supplied by the sample provider, not from assay-based typing.

One collaborating source in Seattle enrolled patients while the patients were actively infected and followed the patients over time throughout the course of disease. The collaborating institutions used their own protocols to collect whole blood in K2EDTA tubes. For TCRbeta analysis, collaborator samples were shipped as frozen whole blood, as isolated PBMCs, or as DNA extracted from either sample type. A few counts support this clone. Its antigen target is currently unknown. Base-call qualities are not available, and no considerably larger clone is one nucleotide away. The immunoSEQ Assay, a bias-controlled multiplex PCR, was used to amplify TCRbeta CDR3 regions from genomic DNA. The original methods were these. The number of nucleated cells in each sample was estimated by amplification of reference gene primers within the assay. To quantify the absolute abundance of each unique TCRbeta CDR3 rearrangement, sequence reads were collapsed and filtered. For each sample, productive Simpson clonality was calculated as the square root of Simpson's diversity index across productive rearrangements. This immuneACCESS table, as held by TCRdb, lists in-frame sequences with V and J called but not all clones. Of the missing ones, under half trace to an unresolved V gene in checked studies; the others have no known cause. The V and J calls and the clone size are those of that table, but D and trimming were determined from the DNA. The sample has about 180,000 clones on record, around 86% of them singletons. The top ten clonotypes cover 6% to 8.5% of the sample.

Between the V and J ends, shortened by 1 base and 7 bases respectively, the junction contains 11 bases. For CDR1 and CDR2, the germline V gene lists MGHRA and YSYEKL. Reading from cysteine to phenylalanine, the CDR3 counts 15 amino acids. The sequence is cut down to CDR3 DNA, 45 bases in frame from base 1. Results and caveats for the whole study, not just this receptor: The quantity of clinical and demographic metadata differed by source and by participant and was supplied without curation.

This TCR came from a woman between 70 and 85 years old with COVID-19, enrolled during active disease. Sequencing was carried out using peripheral blood. Here the chain combines TRBV4-1 and TRBJ1-6; no D gene is confidently identified. Read as DNA, the sequence is TGCGCCAGCAGCCAAGCCCAATGGGCAAATTCACCCCTCCACTTT. It specifies CASSQAQWANSPLHF.